These T cell receptor beta chains were read from a single sample in a study of tumor-infiltrating lymphocytes in primary liver carcinoma. TCRdb independently ran MiXCR on the multiplex PCR reads; one entry per CDR3 protein. The sample yields a few hundred thousand distinct CDR3 sequences, more than 55% seen once. The sequencing input was peripheral blood. The receptors shown here come from a woman aged 25 to 39 with primary liver carcinoma and hepatitis B virus infection. CDR3s include the opening cysteine and the closing phenylalanine or tryptophan. Each record gives: V gene, J gene, CDR3 protein.

V gene: TRBV6-5; J gene: TRBJ1-1; CDR3 protein: CDSSNTGTLEAFF
V gene: TRBV27; J gene: TRBJ2-1; CDR3 protein: CASSLRGTREGLHNEQFF
V gene: TRBV6-6; J gene: TRBJ2-4; CDR3 protein: CASSYSIQGVKNIQYF
V gene: TRBV7-9; J gene: TRBJ1-1; CDR3 protein: CASSLGRQEAFF
V gene: TRBV7-9; J gene: TRBJ2-4; CDR3 protein: CASSSPGRGAQYF
V gene: TRBV29-1; J gene: TRBJ2-3; CDR3 protein: CGAESSGSTDTQYF
V gene: TRBV6-6; J gene: TRBJ1-3; CDR3 protein: CASSDKGAGNTIYF
V gene: TRBV11-3; J gene: TRBJ1-1; CDR3 protein: CASSHGRSSTEAFF
V gene: TRBV5-6; J gene: TRBJ2-1; CDR3 protein: CASSLWKLVLSSYNEQFF
V gene: TRBV29-1; J gene: TRBJ2-2; CDR3 protein: CSNRDGDTGELFF
V gene: TRBV11-3; J gene: TRBJ2-5; CDR3 protein: CASSLVVSGRRETQYF
V gene: TRBV6-5; J gene: TRBJ2-5; CDR3 protein: CASSLDRGGGETQYF
V gene: TRBV6-5; J gene: TRBJ2-4; CDR3 protein: CVSSPGPGLFAKNIQYF
V gene: TRBV12-3/TRBV12-4; J gene: TRBJ1-1; CDR3 protein: CAGSLVQGAWTEAFF
V gene: TRBV11-3; J gene: TRBJ2-2; CDR3 protein: CASSLGRAVAGELFF
V gene: TRBV6-2/TRBV6-3; J gene: TRBJ1-1; CDR3 protein: CASTPGQGRETEAFF
V gene: TRBV21-1; J gene: TRBJ2-1; CDR3 protein: CVGGPSYNEQFF
V gene: TRBV6-2/TRBV6-3; J gene: TRBJ2-2; CDR3 protein: CANHKGGSDSGELFF
V gene: TRBV6-5; J gene: TRBJ2-2; CDR3 protein: CTSSYRRDNTGELFF
V gene: TRBV12-3/TRBV12-4; J gene: TRBJ2-1; CDR3 protein: CASRGTSGYNEYFF
V gene: TRBV11-2; J gene: TRBJ2-3; CDR3 protein: CTSSVGLADTQYF
V gene: TRBV6-2/TRBV6-3; J gene: TRBJ2-2; CDR3 protein: CASRWTGLAGLGNTGELFF
V gene: TRBV6-2/TRBV6-3; J gene: TRBJ2-2; CDR3 protein: CASTRTTGELFF
V gene: TRBV10-1; J gene: TRBJ2-1; CDR3 protein: CASSETVLNEQFF
V gene: TRBV28; J gene: TRBJ1-2; CDR3 protein: CASTTYRQDLSYGYTF
V gene: TRBV19; J gene: TRBJ2-2; CDR3 protein: CASSPRGQELFF
V gene: TRBV13; J gene: TRBJ2-7; CDR3 protein: CASSWGLSEQYF
V gene: TRBV29-1; J gene: TRBJ2-3; CDR3 protein: CSVVGGSTDTQYF
V gene: TRBV28; J gene: TRBJ1-1; CDR3 protein: CASSLSQGTEAFF
V gene: TRBV10-2; J gene: TRBJ2-5; CDR3 protein: CASSTVPGRQETQYF
V gene: TRBV5-6; J gene: TRBJ2-7; CDR3 protein: CASSSGIRYEQYF
V gene: TRBV28; J gene: TRBJ1-5; CDR3 protein: CASSTSQGEYQPQHF
V gene: TRBV28; J gene: TRBJ1-4; CDR3 protein: CASSFSGFNEKLFF
V gene: TRBV6-6; J gene: TRBJ1-6; CDR3 protein: CASSYEGFNSPLHF
V gene: TRBV4-2; J gene: TRBJ2-1; CDR3 protein: CASSQDIGAGLNNEQFF
V gene: TRBV10-2; J gene: TRBJ1-2; CDR3 protein: CASSGEEIYGYTF
V gene: TRBV4-2; J gene: TRBJ2-5; CDR3 protein: CAISLLLGQSREAQYF
V gene: TRBV12-3/TRBV12-4; J gene: TRBJ2-5; CDR3 protein: CASSRGTEVGTHYF
V gene: TRBV12-3/TRBV12-4; J gene: TRBJ2-3; CDR3 protein: CASRNPGPSDTQYF
V gene: TRBV12-3/TRBV12-4; J gene: TRBJ2-5; CDR3 protein: CASSFTSGSRETQYF
V gene: TRBV6-5; J gene: TRBJ2-6; CDR3 protein: CATSSPSSQGLTTGANVLTF
V gene: TRBV14; J gene: TRBJ1-1; CDR3 protein: CASSQDRGGVWAGVNTEAFF
V gene: TRBV5-8; J gene: TRBJ1-3; CDR3 protein: CASSTGSRGNTVYF
V gene: TRBV29-1; J gene: TRBJ2-7; CDR3 protein: CSHLVGYEQYF
V gene: TRBV6-5; J gene: TRBJ1-2; CDR3 protein: CASRNTGGGYTF
V gene: TRBV28; J gene: TRBJ2-7; CDR3 protein: CASRTQGQLNYEQYF
V gene: TRBV12-3/TRBV12-4; J gene: TRBJ2-5; CDR3 protein: CASSLGRTQETQYF
V gene: TRBV12-3/TRBV12-4; J gene: TRBJ2-5; CDR3 protein: CANSLRTQVQGGETQYF